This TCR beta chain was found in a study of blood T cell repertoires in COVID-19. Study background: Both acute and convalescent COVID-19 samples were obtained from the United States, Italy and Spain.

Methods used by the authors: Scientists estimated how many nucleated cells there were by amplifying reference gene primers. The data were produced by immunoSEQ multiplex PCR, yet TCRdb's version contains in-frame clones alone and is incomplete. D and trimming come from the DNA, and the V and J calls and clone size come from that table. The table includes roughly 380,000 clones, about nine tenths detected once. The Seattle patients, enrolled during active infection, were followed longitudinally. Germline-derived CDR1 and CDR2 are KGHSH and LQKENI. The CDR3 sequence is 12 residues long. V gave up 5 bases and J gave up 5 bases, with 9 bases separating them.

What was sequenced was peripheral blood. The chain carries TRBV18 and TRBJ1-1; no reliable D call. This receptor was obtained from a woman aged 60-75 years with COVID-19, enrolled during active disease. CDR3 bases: TGTGCCAGCTCAGGGGAGGCAACTGAAGCTTTCTTT. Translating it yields CASSGEATEAFF.